Listed below are T cell receptor beta chains from one sample, sequenced in a study of T cell clones after liver transplantation. Here immunoSEQ multiplex PCR was the method, and the copy in TCRdb shows in-frame clones only, minus some. The sample consists of 25,000 to 40,000 clones, 90% to 95% of them appearing once. Sequencing used CD8+ T cells from blood, obtained 12 months after liver transplant. The receptor set was obtained from a human patient who received a liver transplant. A share of the T cells may be of graft donor origin. CDR3s include the opening cysteine and the closing phenylalanine or tryptophan. The order of the fields is CDR3 DNA, CDR3 protein, J gene, D gene, V gene. D genes are given only for firm matches.

cdr3_nt: TGTGCCAGCAGGCTAGACACGAACACCGGGGAGCTGTTTTTT; cdr3_aa: CASRLDTNTGELFF; j_call: TRBJ2-2; d_call: .; v_call: TRBV11-2
cdr3_nt: TGCGCCAGCAGCCCCTTTCAACAGGGGCGGATGAACACTGAAGCTTTCTTT; cdr3_aa: CASSPFQQGRMNTEAFF; j_call: TRBJ1-1; d_call: TRBD1; v_call: TRBV5-1
cdr3_nt: TGTGCCAGCAGCTCTACTAGCGGGAGGCCCCCAAAGGACCAGTACTTC; cdr3_aa: CASSSTSGRPPKDQYF; j_call: TRBJ2-5; d_call: TRBD2; v_call: TRBV7-9
cdr3_nt: TGTGCCAGCAGCTTAGTTTCGGGACAGGGTTTCGGTAAGCAGTTCTTC; cdr3_aa: CASSLVSGQGFGKQFF; j_call: TRBJ2-1; d_call: TRBD1; v_call: TRBV7-9
cdr3_nt: TGTGCCAGCAGTAAATCTACAAGTCCCTTCTACGAGCAGTACTTC; cdr3_aa: CASSKSTSPFYEQYF; j_call: TRBJ2-7; d_call: .; v_call: TRBV28
cdr3_nt: TGTGCCAGTAGTATTGGGACGACAGGGGGCTATGGCTACACCTTC; cdr3_aa: CASSIGTTGGYGYTF; j_call: TRBJ1-2; d_call: TRBD1; v_call: TRBV19
cdr3_nt: TGCAGCGTTTCAGGGGGCACGACAGATACGCAGTATTTT; cdr3_aa: CSVSGGTTDTQYF; j_call: TRBJ2-3; d_call: TRBD1; v_call: TRBV29-1
cdr3_nt: TGTGCCAGTAGCGGGAGGGACACCTACGAGCAGTACTTC; cdr3_aa: CASSGRDTYEQYF; j_call: TRBJ2-7; d_call: TRBD2; v_call: TRBV19
cdr3_nt: TGTGCCAGCAGCCAACAGAGTTCTGACACTGAAGCTTTCTTT; cdr3_aa: CASSQQSSDTEAFF; j_call: TRBJ1-1; d_call: .; v_call: TRBV7-2
cdr3_nt: TGTGCCAGCAGTTTAAGAGGCGGGAGGGCCCCCAATGAGCAGTTCTTC; cdr3_aa: CASSLRGGRAPNEQFF; j_call: TRBJ2-1; d_call: TRBD2; v_call: TRBV27
cdr3_nt: TGCGCCAGCAGCCAAGACGGCCGGGGGGAGCAGTTCTTC; cdr3_aa: CASSQDGRGEQFF; j_call: TRBJ2-1; d_call: .; v_call: TRBV4-3
cdr3_nt: TGTGCCGGCTCAAGGAGGGAGAGGGGAGAATATACTGAGCAGTTCTTC; cdr3_aa: CAGSRRERGEYTEQFF; j_call: TRBJ2-1; d_call: .; v_call: TRBV7-9
cdr3_nt: TGCGCCAGCAGCCCCCGGGAGAGGGGCGGGAACGAGCAGTACTTC; cdr3_aa: CASSPRERGGNEQYF; j_call: TRBJ2-7; d_call: .; v_call: TRBV4-3
cdr3_nt: TGTGCCACCAGCAGAGATCGTGGCGCTTTCTCCTACGAGCAGTACTTC; cdr3_aa: CATSRDRGAFSYEQYF; j_call: TRBJ2-7; d_call: .; v_call: TRBV15
cdr3_nt: TGTGCCAGCAGCTCCGGGACAGGGCAGTACGAGCAGTACTTC; cdr3_aa: CASSSGTGQYEQYF; j_call: TRBJ2-7; d_call: TRBD1; v_call: TRBV13